The clone carrying this T cell receptor beta chain occurred a few times. The antigen is unknown. This sample stems from a study of molecular identifiers for immune sequencing clone quantification. Background on the study: Within a replicate experiment, RNA obtained from either around 20,000 or 100,000 naive CD8 cells was divided into five aliquots, and four of those aliquots were then sequenced. Study-wide points: Same-barcode identical TCR molecules could make highly expanded clones look smaller than they are.

Both previously described methods and listed TCR primers were employed to make bulk TCR libraries. TCRdb fed the PCR reads into MiXCR, producing one record per CDR3 protein. The sample includes approximately 670,000 distinct CDR3 sequences, about 20% seen only once; the top ten take 0.85%. The CDR3 has 15 residues. Germline CDR1 and CDR2: MNHEY and SMNVEV (reference sequence). Between the trimmed V and J ends, which lost 5 bases and 3 bases, there was a span of 11 bases. Libraries used about 20,000 to 1,100,000 sorted naive CD8 T cells and 10%, 30% or 50% RNA input. Material for sequencing was naive CD8+ T cells from blood, with Jurkat cell RNA spiked in. Subset: FACS-sorted CD8+CD4-CCR7+CD45RA+ naive T cells. The J gene is TRBJ1-6, the V gene TRBV27; D may be TRBD1 (6 bases). This clonotype was sampled from a human donor in good health. Some libraries in this study had Jurkat cell RNA spiked in. The CDR3 region is CASSPRTDYNSPLHF. CDR3 in DNA: TGTGCCAGCAGTCCACGGACAGACTATAATTCACCCCTCCACTTT.